This TCR beta chain originates from a study of T cells after posttransplantation cyclophosphamide. The table lists this clone with a count of one. Treatment was busulfan-fludarabine conditioning, a marrow graft, and cyclophosphamide on days +3 and +4. This CDR3 region has 15 residues. Germline V gives CDR1 MNHNY, CDR2 SVGAGI (reference sequence). J lost 4 bases, V lost 4 bases, and 7 bases had no gene match. Some clones are missing from TCRdb's copy, which holds only in-frame ones; the method was immunoSEQ multiplex PCR. The data contain 5,000 to 6,000 clones, 70% to 85% of them singletons. This chain links TRBV6-6 with TRBJ2-1, with 7 bases matching TRBD1. The material sequenced was PBMCs, taken after allogeneic stem cell transplant with posttransplant cyclophosphamide. The clonotype comes from a male patient aged 60-70 years who received an allogeneic stem cell transplant from an unrelated donor, was CMV-positive, and had no GVHD. Some T cells here may be from the graft donor. The CDR3 here is CASSSRDRNYNEQFF. The CDR3 bases are TGTGCCAGCAGTTCCCGGGACAGAAATTACAATGAGCAGTTCTTC.